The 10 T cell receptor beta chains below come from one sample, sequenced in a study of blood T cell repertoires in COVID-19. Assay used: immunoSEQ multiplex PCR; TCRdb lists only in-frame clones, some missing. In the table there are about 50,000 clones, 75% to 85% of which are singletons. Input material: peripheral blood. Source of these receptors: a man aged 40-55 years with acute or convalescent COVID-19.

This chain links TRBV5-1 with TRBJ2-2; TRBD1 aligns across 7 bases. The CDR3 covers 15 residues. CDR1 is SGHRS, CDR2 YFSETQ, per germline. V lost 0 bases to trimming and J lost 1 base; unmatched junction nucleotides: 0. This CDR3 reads CASSLGDRNTGELFF. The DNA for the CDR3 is TGCGCCAGCAGCTTGGGGGACAGGAACACCGGGGAGCTGTTTTTT.

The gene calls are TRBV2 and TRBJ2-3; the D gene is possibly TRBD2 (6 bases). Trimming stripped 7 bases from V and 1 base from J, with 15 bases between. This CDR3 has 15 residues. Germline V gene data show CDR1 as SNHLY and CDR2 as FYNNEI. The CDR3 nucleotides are TGTGCCAGCAAGATTAGCGGTGGGGGCACAGATACGCAGTATTTT. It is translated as CASKISGGGTDTQYF. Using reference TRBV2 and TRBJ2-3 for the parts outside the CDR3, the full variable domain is EPEVTQTPSHQVTQMGQEVILRCVPISNHLYFYWYRQILGQKVEFLVSFYNNEISEKSEIFDDQFSVERPDGSNFTLKIRSTKLEDSAMYFCASKISGGGTDTQYFGPGTRLTVL.

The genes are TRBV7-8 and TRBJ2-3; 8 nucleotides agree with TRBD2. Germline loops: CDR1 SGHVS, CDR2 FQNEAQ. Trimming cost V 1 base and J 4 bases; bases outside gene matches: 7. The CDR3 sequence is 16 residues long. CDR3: CASSLGPGGLSDTQYF. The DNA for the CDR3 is TGTGCCAGCAGCTTAGGGCCGGGGGGGTTATCAGATACGCAGTATTTT.

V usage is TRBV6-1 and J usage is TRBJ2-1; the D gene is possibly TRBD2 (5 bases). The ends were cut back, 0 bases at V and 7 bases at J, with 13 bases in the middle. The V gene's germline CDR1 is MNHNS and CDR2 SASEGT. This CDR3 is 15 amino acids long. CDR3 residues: CASSEAKNRLNEQFF. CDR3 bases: TGTGCCAGCAGTGAAGCTAAAAACAGACTAAATGAGCAGTTCTTC.

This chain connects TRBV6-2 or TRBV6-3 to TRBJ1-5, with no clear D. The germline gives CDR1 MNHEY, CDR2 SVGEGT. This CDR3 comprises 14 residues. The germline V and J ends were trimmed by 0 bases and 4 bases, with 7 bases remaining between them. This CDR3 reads CASSYSDWNQPQHF. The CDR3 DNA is TGTGCCAGCAGTTACTCGGACTGGAATCAGCCCCAGCATTTT.

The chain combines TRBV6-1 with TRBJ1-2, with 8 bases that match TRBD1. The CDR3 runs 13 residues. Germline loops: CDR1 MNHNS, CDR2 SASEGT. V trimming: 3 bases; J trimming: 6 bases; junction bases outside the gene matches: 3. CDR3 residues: CASSETGENGYTF. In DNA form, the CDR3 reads TGTGCCAGCAGTGAGACAGGGGAAAATGGCTACACCTTC.

This CDR3 reads CSVETDRGPEQYF. CDR3 DNA sequence: TGCAGCGTTGAAACGGACAGGGGGCCCGAGCAGTACTTC. This chain uses TRBV29-1 with TRBJ2-7; the match to TRBD1 covers 11 bases. CDR3 length: 13 amino acids. The germline V gene encodes CDR1 SQVTM and CDR2 ANQGSEA. With 2 bases clipped from V and 6 bases from J, the junction kept 3 bases outside the gene matches.

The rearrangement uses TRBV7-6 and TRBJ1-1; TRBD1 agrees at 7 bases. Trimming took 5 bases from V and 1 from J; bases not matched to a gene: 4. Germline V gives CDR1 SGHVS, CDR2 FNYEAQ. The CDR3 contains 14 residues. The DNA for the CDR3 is TGTGCCAGCAGCAAGACAGGGTGGAACACTGAAGCTTTCTTT. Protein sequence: CASSKTGWNTEAFF.

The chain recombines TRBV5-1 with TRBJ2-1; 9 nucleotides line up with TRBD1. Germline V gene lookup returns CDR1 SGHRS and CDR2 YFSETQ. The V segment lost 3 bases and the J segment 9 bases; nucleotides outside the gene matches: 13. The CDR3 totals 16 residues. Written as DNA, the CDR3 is TGCGCCAGCAGCTCGCAGGGACAGGGCACAGGCGGTGAGCAGTTCTTC. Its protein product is CASSSQGQGTGGEQFF.

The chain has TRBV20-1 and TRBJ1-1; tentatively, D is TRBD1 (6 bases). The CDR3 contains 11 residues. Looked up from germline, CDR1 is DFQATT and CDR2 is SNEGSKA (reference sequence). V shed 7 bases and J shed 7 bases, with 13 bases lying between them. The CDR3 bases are TGCAGTGGCCAGGGACAAAGTGAAGCTTTCTTT. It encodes CSGQGQSEAFF.